This TCR beta chain was captured in a study of T cell responses to AZD1222 COVID-19 vaccine. Findings of the study overall: White British ancestry dominated among donors, who included more females, and clonal diversity was possibly underestimated. Spike regions recognized by vaccine-associated CD4 TCRs spanned the protein, led by 160-218 and 743-854. Epitopes outside B.1.351 and B.1.1.7 mutated regions reportedly drew nearly half of spike TCRs.

The V and J ends lost 4 bases and 2 bases respectively, with 12 bases between them. The germline CDR1 and CDR2 sequences are SQVTM and ANQGSEA. CDR3 length: 13 residues. Sequenced by immunoSEQ multiplex PCR; TCRdb stores in-frame clones only, minus some. The sample consists of about 140,000 clones, less than 95% of them appearing once. Regarding this clone: Its target is not known.

This sequence was found in an adult in good health. The sample in question was peripheral blood, obtained on day 0 of AZD1222 vaccination. V usage is TRBV29-1 and J usage is TRBJ2-7; perhaps D is TRBD1 or TRBD2 (5 bases each). CDR3 bases: TGCAGCGTTGCCGGGACCGAAGCCTACGAGCAGTACTTC. It specifies CSVAGTEAYEQYF.